One sample yielded the 25 T cell receptor beta chains listed below, sequenced in a study of regulatory T cells. Study findings and constraints: In CD3G deficiency, regulatory T cells had lower Shannon diversity than autologous conventional CD4+ and control regulatory cells.

Primers: 52 TRBV forward and 13 TRBJ reverse. The assay was immunoSEQ multiplex PCR, and TCRdb's table has in-frame clones only and misses some. The sample gives about 3,900 clones, more than 90% of which show up once; about 2.5% is in the top ten. For these receptors, no antigen is known. Input material: CD4+ Tregs sorted from blood. These receptors were taken from a child aged 2-15 years with CD3G deficiency.

The chain uses TRBV5-1 and TRBJ1-1; D might be TRBD1 (5 bases). V dropped 7 bases and J dropped 5 bases, with 21 bases sitting between them. The CDR3 totals 15 residues. Per germline, CDR1 SGHRS and CDR2 YFSETQ. CDR3 sequence: CASGPWDSSGTEAFF. CDR3 in DNA: TGCGCCAGCGGCCCGTGGGACTCCTCGGGGACTGAAGCTTTCTTT.

This chain links TRBV6-6 with TRBJ1-2, with 9 bases aligning to TRBD1. Per the germline V gene, CDR1 is MNHNY and CDR2 is SVGAGI (reference sequence). This CDR3 contains 15 residues. V gave up 2 bases and J gave up 7 bases; unmatched junction bases: 8. The CDR3 DNA follows: TGTGCCAGCAGTTACCCCCCACAGGGGGCTGTTGGCTACACCTTC. This translates into CASSYPPQGAVGYTF.

This clone was recorded only once. The rearrangement links TRBV6-1 to TRBJ2-2, with D possibly TRBD1 on 5 matching bases. The germline V and J ends were trimmed by 10 bases and 1 base, with 10 bases remaining between them. The CDR3 is 13 residues long. CDR1 and CDR2 (germline): MNHNS, SASEGT. The CDR3 loop reads CATPDRNTGELFF. The CDR3 nucleotides read TGTGCCACCCCAGACAGGAACACCGGGGAGCTGTTTTTT.

The V and J genes are TRBV28 and TRBJ2-1; the match to TRBD2 covers 14 bases. V dropped 5 bases and J dropped 6; count of bases not matched to a gene: 3. CDR3 length: 15 amino acids. Per the germline V gene, CDR1 is MDHEN and CDR2 is SYDVKM. The CDR3 DNA is TGTGCCAGCAGTCTGGGGACTAGCGGGAGCAATGAGCAGTTCTTC. Translating it yields CASSLGTSGSNEQFF.

V and J are TRBV5-1 and TRBJ2-1, with D possibly called TRBD1 or TRBD2 (5 bases each). This CDR3 is 14 amino acids long. Germline V gene sequence: CDR1 SGHRS, CDR2 YFSETQ. V was cut by 4 bases and J by 4 bases, with 12 bases left in between. CDR3 protein: CASSPPGRYNEQFF. The CDR3 bases are TGCGCCAGCAGCCCCCCGGGACGATACAATGAGCAGTTCTTC. Together with reference TRBV5-1 and TRBJ2-1, the CDR3 gives the full variable domain: KAGVTQTPRYLIKTRGQQVTLSCSPISGHRSVSWYQQTPGQGLQFLFEYFSETQRNKGNFPGRFSGRQFSNSRSEMNVSTLELGDSALYLCASSPPGRYNEQFFGPGTRLTVL.

V is TRBV7-9 and J is TRBJ2-1, with TRBD2 matching 13 bases. V was clipped by 0 bases and J by 5 bases; unmatched bases: 4. This CDR3 has 17 residues. Germline V gene lookup returns CDR1 SEHNR and CDR2 FQNEAQ (reference sequence). DNA for the CDR3: TGTGCCAGCAGCTTAGCCCAGACTAGCGGGGGGAACAATGAGCAGTTCTTC. Translated, it gives CASSLAQTSGGNNEQFF.

This sequence joins TRBV6-1 and TRBJ2-3; D may match TRBD1 or TRBD2 (5 bases each). This CDR3 has 14 residues. Germline V CDR1 and CDR2: MNHNS, SASEGT. Trimming took off 3 bases at V and 0 bases at J, with 7 bases between the two ends. CDR3 sequence (DNA): TGTGCCAGCAGTGATAGGGACAGCACAGATACGCAGTATTTT. It encodes CASSDRDSTDTQYF.

V usage is TRBV5-1 and J usage is TRBJ1-1; D is ambiguous. The CDR3 is made up of 15 amino acids. CDR1 and CDR2 from the germline V gene are SGHRS and YFSETQ. Trimming shortened V by 0 bases and J by 0 bases, and 9 bases separated the two germline ends. The CDR3 region is CASSLEGYMNTEAFF. CDR3 bases: TGCGCCAGCAGCTTGGAGGGCTACATGAACACTGAAGCTTTCTTT.

This rearrangement joins TRBV5-1 to TRBJ2-5; perhaps TRBD2 as D (6 bases). Germline V gene lookup returns CDR1 SGHRS and CDR2 YFSETQ. The CDR3 has 13 residues. V lost 3 bases to trimming and J lost 2 bases, with 8 bases between them. DNA of the CDR3: TGCGCCAGCAGCTCGGCGGGGCAAGAGACCCAGTACTTC. Translating gives CASSSAGQETQYF.

V gene TRBV6-1 combines with J gene TRBJ2-3; 9 positions agree with TRBD1. Germline values: CDR1 MNHNS, CDR2 SASEGT. V dropped 1 base and J dropped 2; count of bases not matched to a gene: 1. The CDR3 spans 15 residues. Written as DNA, the CDR3 is TGTGCCAGCAGTGAAGGGACAGGGGCCACAGATACGCAGTATTTT. This codes for CASSEGTGATDTQYF.

The J gene is TRBJ1-5, the V gene TRBV6-1; no firm D call. The CDR3 is 14 residues long. The V and J ends lost 6 bases and 2 bases respectively, with 11 bases between them. Germline CDR1 and CDR2: MNHNS and SASEGT. The CDR3 loop is CASSFDGGNQPQHF. The CDR3 DNA sequence: TGTGCCAGCAGCTTCGACGGAGGCAATCAGCCCCAGCATTTT.

This sequence joins TRBV28 and TRBJ2-4, with 7 nucleotides matching TRBD1. The CDR3 sequence is 13 residues long. The V and J ends lost 5 bases and 10 bases, in that order; junction bases with no gene match: 8. Germline V gene sequence: CDR1 MDHEN, CDR2 SYDVKM. DNA for the CDR3: TGTGCCAGCAGTGCCGCCGGGACAGAGATTCAGTACTTC. Its protein product is CASSAAGTEIQYF.

This chain connects TRBV6-1 to TRBJ2-1, with 10 bases identical to TRBD2. The germline V gene encodes CDR1 MNHNS and CDR2 SASEGT. The CDR3 extends over 15 amino acids. Trimming cost V 2 bases and J 9 bases; bases outside gene matches: 7. Here the CDR3 reads CASSEWASGRGEQFF. CDR3 in DNA: TGTGCCAGCAGTGAATGGGCTAGCGGGAGAGGTGAGCAGTTCTTC.

This clone came up a few times. The genes are TRBV13 and TRBJ2-1, with D perhaps matching TRBD2 (6 bases). Deletions cut 0 bases from V and 3 bases from J, with 9 bases between. The length of the CDR3 is 15 residues. Germline V gene lookup returns CDR1 PRHDT and CDR2 FYEKMQ (reference sequence). The CDR3 DNA reads TGTGCCAGCAGCTTAGGTCTAGCGTACTACAATGAGCAGTTCTTC. Translation gives CASSLGLAYYNEQFF. The variable domain in full, completed from reference TRBV13 and TRBJ2-1, reads AAGVIQSPRHLIKEKRETATLKCYPIPRHDTVYWYQQGPGQDPQFLISFYEKMQSDKGSIPDRFSAQQFSDYHSELNMSSLELGDSALYFCASSLGLAYYNEQFFGPGTRLTVL.

This chain connects TRBV7-8 to TRBJ2-5; a weak D match, TRBD1 (6 bases). CDR3 length: 12 amino acids. V lost 3 bases, J lost 5 bases, and 7 bases lay in between. Germline lookup yields CDR1 SGHVS and CDR2 FQNEAQ. This chain's CDR3 is CASSFTGETQYF. In DNA form, the CDR3 reads TGTGCCAGCAGCTTTACAGGGGAGACCCAGTACTTC.

This clone is classed as large. The chain joins TRBV6-1 to TRBJ2-1; 13 bases agree with TRBD2. V was clipped by 5 bases and J by 8 bases; unmatched bases: 6. This CDR3 is built from 15 residues. The germline V gene has CDR1 MNHNS and CDR2 SASEGT. The CDR3 bases are TGTGCCAGCAGTCCCGGGACTAGCGGGATGTATGAGCAGTTCTTC. Translating gives CASSPGTSGMYEQFF.

This chain connects TRBV28 to TRBJ2-2; tentatively, D is TRBD2 (7 bases). The germline V gene encodes CDR1 MDHEN and CDR2 SYDVKM. CDR3 length: 16 amino acids. The V and J ends lost 3 bases and 5 bases respectively, with 16 bases between them. The CDR3 bases are TGTGCCAGCAGTTTCTGGCAGGGGAGGGATACCGGGGAGCTGTTTTTT. Protein sequence: CASSFWQGRDTGELFF.

The chain employs TRBV6-6 and TRBJ2-6; weak D call: TRBD1 (6 bases). The V gene lost 2 bases and the J gene lost 1 base, with 6 bases spanning the gap. The germline gives CDR1 MNHNY, CDR2 SVGAGI (reference sequence). The CDR3 totals 15 residues. Written as DNA, the CDR3 is TGTGCCAGCAGTTACCAGGGGTCTGGGGCCAACGTCCTGACTTTC. Its protein product is CASSYQGSGANVLTF.

V is TRBV5-1 and J is TRBJ2-3; D call uncertain. Trimming pared 0 bases from V and 3 bases from J, leaving 8 bases between. The CDR3 covers 14 residues. In germline, CDR1 is SGHRS, CDR2 YFSETQ. As DNA, the CDR3 is TGCGCCAGCAGCTTGGGGAGTAGGACAGATACGCAGTATTTT. Residues: CASSLGSRTDTQYF.

The chain employs TRBV28 and TRBJ2-7; D may be TRBD1 (5 bases). There are 15 residues in the CDR3. V was trimmed by 4 bases and J by 2 bases, leaving 15 bases between them. The germline V gene encodes CDR1 MDHEN and CDR2 SYDVKM. The CDR3 DNA sequence: TGTGCCAGCAGTTCCCCTAGTGGGGCGGCCTACGAGCAGTACTTC. It encodes CASSSPSGAAYEQYF.

The chain is built from TRBV7-2 and TRBJ2-1, with TRBD2 as a possible D gene (6 bases). The CDR3 length is 12 residues. Germline assignment: CDR1 SGHTA and CDR2 FQGNSA. Trimming took 5 bases from V and 15 from J, leaving 17 bases between them. This CDR3 is CASSKGTYRLFF. The CDR3 nucleotides read TGTGCCAGCAGCAAGGGGACTTACCGACTGTTCTTC.

The rearrangement joins TRBV19 to TRBJ2-1; no reliable D call. The CDR3 covers 14 residues. CDR1 LNHDA and CDR2 SQIVND come from the germline V gene (reference sequence). V lost 4 bases and J 6 bases, leaving 13 bases between the germline ends. The CDR3 here is CASSRASFGNEQFF. The CDR3 DNA reads as TGTGCCAGTAGTAGGGCTTCCTTCGGCAATGAGCAGTTCTTC.

This chain uses TRBV5-1 with TRBJ1-3, with no clear D. The CDR3 is 14 residues long. V lost 2 bases, J lost 0 bases, and 6 bases lay in between. The germline V gene encodes CDR1 SGHRS and CDR2 YFSETQ. The CDR3 bases are TGCGCCAGCAGCTTAGGCTTCTCTGGAAACACCATATATTTT. It specifies CASSLGFSGNTIYF. The whole variable domain, filled in from reference TRBV5-1 and TRBJ1-3, reads KAGVTQTPRYLIKTRGQQVTLSCSPISGHRSVSWYQQTPGQGLQFLFEYFSETQRNKGNFPGRFSGRQFSNSRSEMNVSTLELGDSALYLCASSLGFSGNTIYFGEGSWLTVV.

This chain connects TRBV28 to TRBJ2-7; the D call may be TRBD1 or TRBD2 (5 bases each). This CDR3 has 17 amino acids. Germline assignment: CDR1 MDHEN and CDR2 SYDVKM. Trimming shortened V by 5 bases and J by 1 base, and 21 bases separated the two germline ends. CDR3: CASSRGWGRALSYEQYF. For the CDR3, the DNA is TGTGCCAGCAGTCGGGGCTGGGGCAGGGCCCTATCCTACGAGCAGTACTTC.

V is TRBV28 and J is TRBJ2-3; 14 bases fit TRBD2. The CDR3 runs to 18 residues. Losses at the gene ends were 4 bases for V and 0 bases for J; bases not matched to a gene: 6. Germline assignment: CDR1 MDHEN and CDR2 SYDVKM. The CDR3: CASSSRLAGGPSTDTQYF. CDR3 DNA sequence: TGTGCCAGCAGTTCCCGACTAGCGGGAGGGCCGAGCACAGATACGCAGTATTTT.